This T cell receptor (beta chain) emerged from a study of early T cells in non-severe SARS-CoV-2 infection. The protocol attached unique molecular identifiers to individual cDNA molecules. TCRdb reprocessed the 5' RACE reads via MiXCR and lists one record per CDR3 protein. The sample has roughly 40,000 distinct CDR3 sequences, about 6% seen once; the top ten hold around 4.8%. The CDR3 is made up of 11 amino acids, end residues included. Per the germline V gene, CDR1 is SQVTM and CDR2 is ANQGSEA. This clonotype was counted between two and nine times. The limits of the CDR3 on the DNA are not certain, so only TCRdb's listed CDR3 is given.

The chain carries TRBV29-1 and TRBJ1-2; the D call in the table, TRBD1, was not verified against the DNA. Sequences were obtained from whole blood. This TCR derives from an adult who was a healthcare worker with PCR-confirmed SARS-CoV-2 infection or an uninfected control (not recorded which). CDR3 sequence: CSVEVRARRAF.